Below are 13 T cell receptor beta chains sequenced from a single sample in a study of CD8 T cells in ankylosing spondylitis. Each CDR3 protein is one row after TCRdb ran MiXCR on the 5' RACE reads. The profile covers 250,000 to 350,000 distinct CDR3 sequences, with around 18% appearing a single time and roughly 8% taken by the ten largest. Material: blood, either unsorted or a sorted T cell fraction (not recorded which). Receptors originate from a male donor with ankylosing spondylitis or in good health (not recorded which).

This clonotype has a handful of counts. The chain links TRBV5-1 to TRBJ2-5; D may be TRBD2 (5 bases). CDR1 is SGHRS and CDR2 is YFSETQ in the germline V gene. CDR3 size: 16 residues. Trimming shortened V by 3 bases and J by 5 bases, and 20 bases separated the two germline ends. The CDR3 reads CASSSYGKGLQETQYF. The CDR3, as DNA: TGCGCCAGCAGCTCTTATGGTAAAGGACTCCAGGAGACCCAGTACTTC.

In DNA form, the CDR3 reads TGCAGTGCCATGCGCGGGGGGGCCTTCTCCTACAATGAGCAGTTCTTC. It yields the protein CSAMRGGAFSYNEQFF. The chain employs TRBV20-1 and TRBJ2-1, with 9 bases identical to TRBD2. Germline V gives CDR1 DFQATT, CDR2 SNEGSKA (reference sequence). The CDR3 is made up of 16 amino acids. With 6 bases clipped from V and 0 bases from J, the junction kept 9 bases outside the gene matches.

At least ten counts were recorded for this clonotype. CDR3 in amino acids: CSARGQGVTEAFF. CDR3 in DNA: TGCAGTGCTAGAGGTCAGGGGGTCACTGAAGCTTTCTTT. This chain uses TRBV20-1 with TRBJ1-1; 7 nucleotides agree with TRBD1. This CDR3 has 13 amino acids. The V gene end was trimmed by 1 base and the J gene end by 4 bases; junction bases not matched to a gene: 3. Looked up from germline, CDR1 is DFQATT and CDR2 is SNEGSKA (reference sequence).

The rearrangement links TRBV5-1 to TRBJ1-6, with D possibly being TRBD1 (5 bases). CDR1 and CDR2 from the germline V gene are SGHRS and YFSETQ. This CDR3 is built from 14 residues. Trimming left V 1 base short and J 13 bases short, with 15 bases between. The CDR3 bases are TGCGCCAGCAGCTTGACGGGGGTTGCGTTCCCCCTCCACTTT. Protein sequence: CASSLTGVAFPLHF.

A few counts support this clonotype. The chain is built from TRBV5-1 and TRBJ2-1; D unresolved. Germline CDR1 is SGHRS and CDR2 is YFSETQ. V was clipped by 7 bases and J by 7 bases, with 12 bases between them. CDR3 length equals 12 residues. The CDR3 protein is CASRKAENEQFF. The CDR3 DNA is TGCGCCAGCCGTAAGGCCGAGAATGAGCAGTTCTTC.

This clonotype was picked up many times. The rearrangement links TRBV5-1 to TRBJ1-4, with 7 bases lining up with TRBD1. Trimming cost V 4 bases and J 7 bases; bases outside gene matches: 10. Germline CDR1 and CDR2: SGHRS and YFSETQ. The CDR3 runs 15 residues. The CDR3 coding sequence is TGCGCCAGCAGCCCCACAGGGGCGTACGGTGAAAAACTGTTTTTT. Translating gives CASSPTGAYGEKLFF. The full variable domain, rest sourced from reference TRBV5-1 and TRBJ1-4, is KAGVTQTPRYLIKTRGQQVTLSCSPISGHRSVSWYQQTPGQGLQFLFEYFSETQRNKGNFPGRFSGRQFSNSRSEMNVSTLELGDSALYLCASSPTGAYGEKLFFGSGTQLSVL.

This clonotype was recorded a few times. This sequence joins TRBV27 and TRBJ2-5; D not resolved. The CDR3 is 13 residues long. V lost 0 bases, J lost 3 bases, and 5 bases lay in between. The germline CDR1 and CDR2 sequences are MNHEY and SMNVEV (reference sequence). In DNA, the CDR3 is TGTGCCAGCAGTTTATCCGGAAAAGAGACCCAGTACTTC. It codes for CASSLSGKETQYF.

This chain uses TRBV5-1 with TRBJ2-1, with 10 nucleotides matching TRBD2. V lost 0 bases and J lost 4; bases outside the gene matches: 13. This CDR3 is 19 amino acids long. CDR1 is SGHRS, CDR2 YFSETQ, per germline. CDR3 DNA sequence: TGCGCCAGCAGCTTGGCTCGTAGCGGGAGGTCGCCGATATACAATGAGCAGTTCTTC. Encoded protein: CASSLARSGRSPIYNEQFF.

This clonotype was detected many times. The CDR3 loop is CASSLVRGPGTLFF. DNA of the CDR3: TGTGCCAGCAGCTTAGTAAGGGGCCCGGGGACGCTGTTTTTT. This rearrangement joins TRBV11-2 to TRBJ2-2; D could derive from TRBD1 or TRBD2 (5 bases each). Trimming shortened V by 1 base and J by 13 bases, and 16 bases separated the two germline ends. The length of the CDR3 is 14 residues. Germline-derived CDR1 and CDR2 are SGHAT and FQNNGV.

This chain joins TRBV5-5 and TRBJ2-5; TRBD2 might be the D (5 bases). This CDR3 has 18 residues. Germline V gene lookup returns CDR1 SGHKS and CDR2 YYEKEE (reference sequence). Trimming cost V 1 base and J 2 bases, with 21 bases left between them. DNA of the CDR3: TGTGCCAGCAGCTTGAGGTTTACTAGATCTCCGAGACAAGAGACCCAGTACTTC. It is translated as CASSLRFTRSPRQETQYF.

This clonotype has only a few counts. This chain links TRBV6-2 or TRBV6-3 with TRBJ2-5; possibly TRBD1 for D (6 bases). V was shortened by 2 bases and J by 2 bases, with 18 bases between the two germline ends. The CDR3 totals 17 residues. Per germline, CDR1 MNHEY and CDR2 SVGEGT. CDR3 protein: CASSYLQGTAGQETQYF. The DNA for the CDR3 is TGTGCCAGCAGTTACCTACAGGGCACAGCCGGTCAAGAGACCCAGTACTTC.

The chain recombines TRBV2 with TRBJ1-6; TRBD1 might be the D (5 bases). From germline, CDR1 is SNHLY and CDR2 FYNNEI. Trimming stripped 1 base from V and 7 bases from J, with 11 bases between. This CDR3 contains 15 residues. The CDR3 here is CASSEVQPGNSPLHF. The CDR3 nucleotides read TGTGCCAGCAGTGAAGTACAACCAGGGAATTCACCCCTCCACTTT.

This clonotype was counted a few times. The V call is TRBV12-3 or TRBV12-4, the J call TRBJ1-6; 9 positions match TRBD1. J lost 9 bases, V lost 7 bases, and 4 bases had no gene match. The CDR3 consists of 13 residues. CDR3 region: CASMGQGASPLHF. DNA for the CDR3: TGTGCCAGCATGGGACAGGGCGCTTCACCCCTCCACTTT.